The sequence of this T cell receptor (beta chain) was determined in a study of cytomegalovirus exposure and HLA in healthy donors. Overall study results and limits: In an earlier analysis, in approximately 630 donors, most V segments appeared productive either ~87% or ~30% of the time. For presence/absence analyses, sequencing depth was assumed to be roughly uniform across donors.

The study ran its PCR with 60 Vbeta and 13 Jbeta primers. Libraries were prepared by immunoSEQ multiplex PCR; TCRdb keeps only in-frame clonotypes and omits some of them. The repertoire consists of about 150,000 clones, with around 80% occurring once and the leading ten covering less than 2%. This CDR3 has 16 amino acids. Unmatched junction bases numbered 9, after V lost 1 base and J lost 3 bases. Germline V lookup: CDR1 MDHEN, CDR2 SYDVKM. Remarks on this clone: Its antigen is not known.

J is TRBJ2-7 and V is TRBV28, with 7 bases identical to TRBD2. Source material: PBMCs. The clonotype comes from a middle-aged man in good health and CMV-seronegative. CDR3 region: CASSLYRRLAGYEQYF. In DNA form, the CDR3 reads TGTGCCAGCAGTTTATATCGTCGACTAGCTGGCTACGAGCAGTACTTC.